Below are 5 T cell receptor beta chains sequenced from a single sample in a study of CD8 T cells in ankylosing spondylitis. Via MiXCR, TCRdb re-called the 5' RACE reads, giving one row per CDR3 protein. This table has fewer than 250,000 distinct CDR3 sequences, over 9.5% appearing once. Material for sequencing was blood, either unsorted or a sorted T cell fraction (not recorded which). All receptors come from a male donor with ankylosing spondylitis or in good health (not recorded which).

The CDR3 spells CASSVSDRRGEKLFF. CDR3 sequence (DNA): TGTGCCAGCAGCGTCAGCGACCGCCGGGGGGAAAAACTGTTTTTT. The gene calls are TRBV9 and TRBJ1-4; tentative D call: TRBD1 (5 bases). The V and J ends lost 2 bases and 8 bases respectively, with 16 bases between them. The germline V gene encodes CDR1 SGDLS and CDR2 YYNGEE. The CDR3 loop spans 15 amino acids.

This clonotype was counted ten times or more. A read error may produce the germline difference seen at one junction end. This sequence joins TRBV3-1 and TRBJ1-1; D may be TRBD1 (6 bases). CDR1 and CDR2 (germline): LGHDT, YNNKEL (reference sequence). This CDR3 is built from 12 residues. CDR3 region: CASSQGDTEAFF. DNA of the CDR3: TGTGCCAGCAGCCAAGGGGACACGGAAGCTTTCTTT.

Ten or more counts support this clonotype. V gene TRBV20-1 combines with J gene TRBJ2-7, with TRBD1 identical over 11 bases. Germline CDR1 is DFQATT and CDR2 is SNEGSKA (reference sequence). V lost 6 bases to trimming and J lost 5 bases; unmatched junction nucleotides: 24. The CDR3 length is 19 residues. In nucleotides, the CDR3 is TGCAGTGCCCATGGGTTCGTAGGACAGGGGGCCCCTCGCAGCCACGAGCAGTACTTC. Amino acids: CSAHGFVGQGAPRSHEQYF.

This chain uses TRBV7-9 with TRBJ2-4; 7 nucleotides line up with TRBD2. Looked up from germline, CDR1 is SEHNR and CDR2 is FQNEAQ (reference sequence). The CDR3 is 17 amino acids. V dropped 5 bases and J dropped 0; count of bases not matched to a gene: 10. CDR3 sequence: CASSPLREALAKNIQYF. The DNA of the CDR3 is TGTGCCAGCAGCCCCCTTCGGGAGGCACTAGCCAAAAACATTCAGTACTTC. The full variable domain, its missing parts supplied by reference TRBV7-9 and TRBJ2-4, is DTGVSQNPRHKITKRGQNVTFRCDPISEHNRLYWYRQTLGQGPEFLTYFQNEAQLEKSRLLSDRFSAERPKGSFSTLEIQRTEQGDSAMYLCASSPLREALAKNIQYFGAGTRLSVL.

This clonotype has only a few counts. The chain uses TRBV7-8 and TRBJ2-7, with TRBD1 matching over 10 bases. Germline-derived CDR1 and CDR2 are SGHVS and FQNEAQ. The CDR3 totals 15 residues. The junction had 9 bases not matched to a gene; V was cut back by 5 bases and J by 5 bases. This CDR3 reads CASSLPGQGIDEQYF. DNA of the CDR3: TGTGCCAGCAGCCTGCCGGGACAGGGGATTGACGAGCAGTACTTC. The whole variable domain, remainder taken from reference TRBV7-8 and TRBJ2-7, is GAGVSQSPRYKVAKRGQDVALRCDPISGHVSLFWYQQALGQGPEFLTYFQNEAQLDKSGLPSDRFFAERPEGSVSTLKIQRTQQEDSAVYLCASSLPGQGIDEQYFGPGTRLTVT.